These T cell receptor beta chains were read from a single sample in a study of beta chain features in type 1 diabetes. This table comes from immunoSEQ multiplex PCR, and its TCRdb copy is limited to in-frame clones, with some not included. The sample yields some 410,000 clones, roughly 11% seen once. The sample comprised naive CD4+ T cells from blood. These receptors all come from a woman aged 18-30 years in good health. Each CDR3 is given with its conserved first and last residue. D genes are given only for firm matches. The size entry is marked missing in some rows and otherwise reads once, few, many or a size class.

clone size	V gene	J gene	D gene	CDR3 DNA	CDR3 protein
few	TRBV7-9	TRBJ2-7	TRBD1	TGTGCCAGCAGCCAACCCCGAACCGGGACAGACCTCTACGAGCAGTACTTC	CASSQPRTGTDLYEQYF
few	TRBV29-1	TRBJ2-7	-	TGCAGCGTTGGTTGGGGGACTGGGGAGCAGTACTTC	CSVGWGTGEQYF
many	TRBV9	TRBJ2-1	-	TGTGCCAGCAGCGTAAAGGACAATGAGCAGTTCTTC	CASSVKDNEQFF
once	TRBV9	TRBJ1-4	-	TGTGCCAGCAGCCAGGGGCAGCGGAATGAAAAACTGTTTTTT	CASSQGQRNEKLFF
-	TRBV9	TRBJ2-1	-	TGTGCCAGCAGGAAGGATCCATATCAGTACAATGAGCAGTTCTTC	CASRKDPYQYNEQFF
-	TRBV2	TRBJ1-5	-	TGTGCCAGCAAAGGGGGAATTAATCAGCCCCAGCATTTT	CASKGGINQPQHF
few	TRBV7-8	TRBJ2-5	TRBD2	TGTGCCAGCAGCTTAAGGCTAGCGGGTGCAATTGAGACCCAGTACTTC	CASSLRLAGAIETQYF
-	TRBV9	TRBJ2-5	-	TGTGCCAGCAGCGTAACAGGCCAAGAGACCCAGTACTTC	CASSVTGQETQYF
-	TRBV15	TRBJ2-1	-	TGTGCCACCAGGACGGGTCAAAGTATTGTCCGCTACAATGAGCAGTTCTTC	CATRTGQSIVRYNEQFF
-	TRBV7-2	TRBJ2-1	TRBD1	TGTGCCACCTTAACCGGGACAGAGATATACAATGAGCAGTTCTTC	CATLTGTEIYNEQFF
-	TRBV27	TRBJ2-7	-	TGTGCCAGCAGTCCAGGGACTGGGGGATCCTACGAGCAGTACTTC	CASSPGTGGSYEQYF
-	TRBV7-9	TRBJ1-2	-	TGTGCCAGCAGCGTCTTCACGGGTGTGGATGGCTACACCTTC	CASSVFTGVDGYTF
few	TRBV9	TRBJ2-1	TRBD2	TGTGCCAGCAGCGTAGCAGGACTAGCGGCGGCTCAGCAGTTCTTC	CASSVAGLAAAQQFF
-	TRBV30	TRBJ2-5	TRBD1	TGTGCCTGGAGCCGGACAGGGGGCGAGAAGACCCAGTACTTC	CAWSRTGGEKTQYF
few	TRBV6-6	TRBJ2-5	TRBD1	TGTGCCAGCAGGAGGGGGACAGGGTACCAAGAGACCCAGTACTTC	CASRRGTGYQETQYF
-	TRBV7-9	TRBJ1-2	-	TGTGCCAGCAGCTTAAACGGGGGTGGCTACACCTTC	CASSLNGGGYTF
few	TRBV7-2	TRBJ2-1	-	TGTGCCAGCAGCTTCATAGCTGCAGGGACGGTGTTAGGTGAGCAGTTCTTC	CASSFIAAGTVLGEQFF
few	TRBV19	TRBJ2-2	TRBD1	TGTGCCAGTACCAGGGACAGGGGAGCCGGGGAGCTGTTTTTT	CASTRDRGAGELFF
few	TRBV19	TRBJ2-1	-	TGTGCCAGTAGTACTACCGGGGGTGTGCTGCATCAGTTCTTC	CASSTTGGVLHQFF
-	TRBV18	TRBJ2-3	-	TGTGCCAGCTCACCATGGGGTATTGGCACAGATACGCAGTATTTT	CASSPWGIGTDTQYF
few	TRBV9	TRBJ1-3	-	TGTGCCAGCAACCCAAGGGGGGCGAACACCATATATTTT	CASNPRGANTIYF
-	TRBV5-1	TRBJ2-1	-	TGCGCCAGCAGCTTGTCTGATGAGCAGTTCTTC	CASSLSDEQFF
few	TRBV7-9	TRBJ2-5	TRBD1	TGTGCCAGCAGCTCTAACAGGGGTCAAGAGACCCAGTACTTC	CASSSNRGQETQYF
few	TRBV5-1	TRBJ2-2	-	TGCGCCAGCAGCTCCACGGACAGTTCGAACACCGGGGAGCTGTTTTTT	CASSSTDSSNTGELFF
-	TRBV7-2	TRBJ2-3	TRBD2	TGTGCCAGCAGCTTAGAAGCGGGGGCGGGAGCAGATACGCAGTATTTT	CASSLEAGAGADTQYF
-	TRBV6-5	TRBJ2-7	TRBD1	TGTGCCAGCAGTTACGGGACAGCTAACTACGAGCAGTACTTC	CASSYGTANYEQYF
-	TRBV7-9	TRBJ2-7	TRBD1	TGTGCCAGCAGCTTTTCCGGGACAGGGAACGACGAGCAGTACTTC	CASSFSGTGNDEQYF
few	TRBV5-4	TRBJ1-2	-	TGTGCCAGCAGCTTGGCCGGGCGGGGCTCGAACTATGGCTACACCTTC	CASSLAGRGSNYGYTF
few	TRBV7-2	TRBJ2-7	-	TGTGCCAGCAGCTTAGGTAGGACCTACGAGCAGTACTTC	CASSLGRTYEQYF
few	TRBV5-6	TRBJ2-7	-	TGTGCCAGCCCCAGCTCAAACTACGAGCAGTACTTC	CASPSSNYEQYF
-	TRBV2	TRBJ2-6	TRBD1	TGTGCCAGCAAGACCGGGACAGGGGCTTCCTCTGGGGCCAACGTCCTGACTTTC	CASKTGTGASSGANVLTF
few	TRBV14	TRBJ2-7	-	TGTGCCAGCAGAAACACAGGAGCCTACGAGCAGTACTTC	CASRNTGAYEQYF
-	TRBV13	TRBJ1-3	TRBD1	TGTGCCAGCAGCTTGTCCGGGACAGCGGGAAACACCATATATTTT	CASSLSGTAGNTIYF
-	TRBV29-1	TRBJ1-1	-	TGCAGCGTGGCCAGAGGAGGGGTCACTGAAGCTTTCTTT	CSVARGGVTEAFF
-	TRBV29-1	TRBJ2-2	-	TGCAGCGTTGACTTCGGACAGTCCGGGGAGCTGTTTTTT	CSVDFGQSGELFF
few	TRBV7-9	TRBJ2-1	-	TGTGCCAGCAGCCTCCTCGACAGATTCAATGAGCAGTTCTTC	CASSLLDRFNEQFF
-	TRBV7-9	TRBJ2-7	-	TGTGCCAGCAGCTTAAGCCGCCCGGGCTACGAGCAGTACTTC	CASSLSRPGYEQYF